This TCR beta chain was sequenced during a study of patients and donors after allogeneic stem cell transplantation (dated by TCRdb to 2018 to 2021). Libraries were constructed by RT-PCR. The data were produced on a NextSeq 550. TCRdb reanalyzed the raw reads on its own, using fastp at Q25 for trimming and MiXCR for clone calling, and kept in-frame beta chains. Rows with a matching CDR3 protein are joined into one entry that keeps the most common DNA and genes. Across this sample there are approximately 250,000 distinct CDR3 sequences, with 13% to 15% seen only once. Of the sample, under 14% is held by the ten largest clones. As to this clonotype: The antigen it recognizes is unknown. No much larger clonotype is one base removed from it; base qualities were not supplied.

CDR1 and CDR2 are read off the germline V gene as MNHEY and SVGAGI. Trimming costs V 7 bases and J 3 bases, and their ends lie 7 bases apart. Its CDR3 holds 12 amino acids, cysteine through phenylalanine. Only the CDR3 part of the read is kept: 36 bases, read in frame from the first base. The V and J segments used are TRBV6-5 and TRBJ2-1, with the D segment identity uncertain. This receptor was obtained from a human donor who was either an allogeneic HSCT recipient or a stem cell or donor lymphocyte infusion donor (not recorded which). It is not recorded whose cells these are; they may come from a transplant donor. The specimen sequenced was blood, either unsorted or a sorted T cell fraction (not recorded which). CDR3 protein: CASTQNYNEQFF. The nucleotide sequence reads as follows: TGTGCCAGCACACAGAACTACAATGAGCAGTTCTTC.